This T cell receptor beta chain emerged from a study of control samples from healthy donors and cancer patients (dated by TCRdb to the early 2020s). Receptor amplification or capture employed the immunoSEQ multiplex PCR assay. TCRdb stores this immuneACCESS table with in-frame sequences only. Part of the clones is absent; in the studies checked, under half of the shortfall reflects unresolved V genes, and no reason is known for the rest. In all, the sample holds 150,000 to 200,000 clones, and 91% of those were seen once. The ten largest clones add up to roughly 2.1% of the sample. In regard to this clone: This receptor's antigen is unknown. No base qualities exist here, and no much larger clone lies one base off it.

From V the trimming removes 4 bases and from J it removes 4 bases, while the gene matches leave 3 bases of the junction unaccounted for. The germline V gene supplies CDR1 SGHDN and CDR2 FVKESK. The CDR3, from cysteine to phenylalanine, totals 14 residues. Of the read, only the CDR3 DNA is kept; its 42 bases are in frame from base 1. This clonotype was sampled from a woman aged 40-49 years in good health. The rearranged chain carries TRBV14 and TRBJ1-2, with TRBD1 matching 10 junction bases. Sequenced: blood. For the CDR3, the sequence is CASSPGQGFYGYTF. The sequence in DNA is TGTGCCAGCAGCCCGGGACAGGGGTTCTATGGCTACACCTTC.